The 20 T cell receptor beta chains listed next were all sequenced from one sample in a study of blood T cell repertoires in COVID-19. TCRdb's table, derived via immunoSEQ multiplex PCR, lists solely in-frame clones and lacks some. The table has some 180,000 clones, roughly 80% seen once; the top ten hold 14%. Sequences were obtained from PBMCs or T cells enriched from blood (not recorded which). Receptors originate from a man in his 60s who had been exposed to COVID-19.

The chain combines TRBV10-3 with TRBJ2-7; 9 nucleotides line up with TRBD2. The CDR3 is 16 amino acids. Germline lookup yields CDR1 ENHRY and CDR2 SYGVKD. The J segment lost 3 bases and the V segment lost 5 bases, leaving 11 bases of the junction unmatched. The CDR3 DNA reads as TGTGCCATCAGTTCCCGAGGTGGTAGCGGGAGCTACGAGCAGTACTTC. This encodes CAISSRGGSGSYEQYF.

The chain joins TRBV14 to TRBJ2-7; D might be TRBD2 (5 bases). Germline CDR1 and CDR2: SGHDN and FVKESK. With 4 bases removed from V and 1 base from J, the gap between germline ends came to 11 bases. This CDR3 is built from 14 residues. The CDR3 reads CASSPDWNSYEQYF. The CDR3 nucleotides are TGTGCCAGCAGCCCGGACTGGAATTCCTACGAGCAGTACTTC.

This clone appeared a few times. This chain links TRBV10-1 with TRBJ1-2; D remains unclear. The CDR3 consists of 13 residues. Between the trimmed V and J ends, which lost 5 bases and 1 base, there was a span of 8 bases. Germline-derived CDR1 and CDR2 are WNHNN and SYGVQD (reference sequence). The CDR3 region has the DNA TGCGCCAGCAGTCAACAGCTTAACTATGGCTACACCTTC. This gives the protein CASSQQLNYGYTF.

V is TRBV7-8 and J is TRBJ2-3; 12 bases are a match to TRBD2. With V trimmed by 3 bases and J by 7 bases, 5 bases remained unmatched. Per the germline V gene, CDR1 is SGHVS and CDR2 is FQNEAQ. The CDR3 has 15 residues. CDR3 protein: CASSLTSGSANTQYF. The DNA for the CDR3 is TGTGCCAGCAGCTTGACTAGCGGGAGTGCCAATACGCAGTATTTT.

V and J are TRBV27 and TRBJ2-7; 7 positions agree with TRBD1. The CDR3 totals 14 residues. Germline V gene lookup returns CDR1 MNHEY and CDR2 SMNVEV (reference sequence). Losses at the gene ends were 3 bases for V and 3 bases for J; bases not matched to a gene: 5. The chain's CDR3 is CASSFGTAYYEQYF. The CDR3 DNA reads TGTGCCAGCAGTTTCGGGACAGCCTACTACGAGCAGTACTTC.

This chain links TRBV6-2 or TRBV6-3 with TRBJ2-3; D possibly corresponds to TRBD1 (5 bases). The germline V and J ends were trimmed by 6 bases and 0 bases, with 16 bases remaining between them. The CDR3 spans 16 residues. Germline V gene data show CDR1 as MNHEY and CDR2 as SVGEGT. CDR3 sequence: CASSPVGAVSTDTQYF. Here the CDR3 DNA reads TGTGCCAGCAGCCCTGTTGGGGCCGTGAGCACAGATACGCAGTATTTT.

The chain uses TRBV5-4 and TRBJ1-3; 7 positions match TRBD1. The CDR3 contains 17 residues. Germline V lookup: CDR1 SGHNT, CDR2 YYREEE (reference sequence). V lost 4 bases and J lost 1; bases outside the gene matches: 11. The CDR3 nucleotides read TGTGCCAGCAGCGGGGATGGGACAGACGAGTCTGGAAACACCATATATTTT. Translating it yields CASSGDGTDESGNTIYF.

This clone occurred a few times. The gene calls are TRBV18 and TRBJ2-5; 10 bases map to TRBD1. V lost 3 bases, J lost 2 bases, and 6 bases stayed unmatched. CDR1 KGHSH and CDR2 LQKENI come from the germline V gene. The CDR3 runs 16 residues. The DNA for the CDR3 is TGTGCCAGCTCACCGACAGGGGGCGCTGGTCAAGAGACCCAGTACTTC. Translated: CASSPTGGAGQETQYF.

The chain combines TRBV27 with TRBJ2-1; D unclear. CDR1 MNHEY and CDR2 SMNVEV come from the germline V gene (reference sequence). Trimming left V 10 bases short and J 4 bases short, with 17 bases between. CDR3 length: 14 residues. CDR3 residues: CAISRPGSYNEQFF. CDR3 DNA: TGTGCCATCTCCCGCCCCGGTTCTTACAATGAGCAGTTCTTC.

The chain uses TRBV5-4 and TRBJ2-2; D not resolved. The CDR3 spans 15 residues. Germline CDR1 is SGHNT and CDR2 is YYREEE (reference sequence). V was shortened by 2 bases and J by 5 bases, with 13 bases between the two germline ends. The CDR3 loop is CASSLPGPVTGELFF. In DNA, the CDR3 is TGTGCCAGCAGCTTACCCGGTCCGGTTACCGGGGAGCTGTTTTTT. Filled out from reference TRBV5-4 and TRBJ2-2, the complete variable domain reads ETGVTQSPTHLIKTRGQQVTLRCSSQSGHNTVSWYQQALGQGPQFIFQYYREEENGRGNFPPRFSGLQFPNYSSELNVNALELDDSALYLCASSLPGPVTGELFFGEGSRLTVL.

This chain links TRBV28 with TRBJ1-2; 11 positions agree with TRBD1. From germline, CDR1 is MDHEN and CDR2 SYDVKM. There are 20 residues in the CDR3. The V and J ends lost 5 bases and 3 bases, in that order; junction bases with no gene match: 20. CDR3 nucleotides: TGTGCCAGCAGTACGTGGGACAGGGGGAAATCCCCCGAATACGACTATGGCTACACCTTC. Its translation: CASSTWDRGKSPEYDYGYTF.

This clone has only one observation. Germline and junction disagree at one end, which may indicate a read error. The genes are TRBV27 and TRBJ2-7; 9 bases are shared with TRBD1. The germline gives CDR1 MNHEY, CDR2 SMNVEV (reference sequence). This CDR3 has 14 residues. The CDR3 sequence: CASSPTGGVYVQYF. The CDR3, as DNA: TGTGCCAGCAGTCCTACAGGGGGCGTTTACGTGCAGTACTTC.

This rearrangement joins TRBV4-1 to TRBJ2-5, with D unresolved. Germline V lookup: CDR1 MGHRA, CDR2 YSYEKL. The CDR3 extends over 15 amino acids. Trimming removed 0 bases from V and 2 bases from J, with 10 bases in between. Here the CDR3 DNA reads TGCGCCAGCAGCCAAGATTGGCCCAGTCAAGAGACCCAGTACTTC. It codes for CASSQDWPSQETQYF.

The sample holds one count of this clone. This chain connects TRBV6-5 to TRBJ1-2; D might be TRBD1 (6 bases). This CDR3 is 14 amino acids long. CDR1 MNHEY and CDR2 SVGAGI come from the germline V gene. V was cut by 10 bases and J by 3 bases, with 18 bases left in between. The CDR3 sequence: CATIPGGRDYGYTF. The CDR3 nucleotides read TGTGCCACCATCCCCGGGGGGCGGGACTATGGCTACACCTTC.

The chain joins TRBV7-8 to TRBJ2-7, with D possibly matching TRBD2 (5 bases). In germline, CDR1 is SGHVS, CDR2 FQNEAQ. The CDR3 totals 11 residues. V shed 5 bases and J shed 12 bases, with 14 bases lying between them. For the CDR3, the DNA is TGTGCCAGCAGCCTGGACCGGGGATTGTACTTC. Translation: CASSLDRGLYF.

V is TRBV2 and J is TRBJ2-7; 10 nucleotides line up with TRBD2. Germline values: CDR1 SNHLY, CDR2 FYNNEI. V was pared by 3 bases and J by 6 bases, with 8 bases of the junction left unmatched. The CDR3 covers 15 residues. CDR3 region: CASSELAGVLGEQYF. The CDR3, as DNA: TGTGCCAGCAGTGAGCTAGCGGGAGTTTTAGGCGAGCAGTACTTC.

The genes are TRBV2 and TRBJ2-2, with 15 bases fitting TRBD2. From germline, CDR1 is SNHLY and CDR2 FYNNEI. The CDR3 has 18 amino acids. V shed 5 bases and J 1 base; nucleotides not matched to a gene: 5. DNA of the CDR3: TGTGCCAGCAGTCCGGGACTAGCGGGAGGAAGGAACACCGGGGAGCTGTTTTTT. Amino acid sequence: CASSPGLAGGRNTGELFF.

For this clone: Other nucleotide sequences in the sample specify the same CDR3. This rearrangement joins TRBV6-5 to TRBJ1-2, with D hard to call. In germline, CDR1 is MNHEY, CDR2 SVGAGI. V dropped 5 bases and J dropped 2 bases, with 9 bases sitting between them. This CDR3 region has 13 residues. CDR3 loop: CASSPTGNYGYTF. The CDR3 DNA follows: TGTGCCAGCAGTCCGACGGGGAACTATGGCTACACCTTC.

The J gene is TRBJ1-6, the V gene TRBV19, with unresolved D. The CDR3 is made up of 15 amino acids. In germline, CDR1 is LNHDA, CDR2 SQIVND (reference sequence). V lost 7 bases and J lost 8, with 18 bases in between. DNA of the CDR3: TGTGCCAGTACCCTAATAGGGAGAGGGTATTCACCCCTCCACTTT. Its protein is CASTLIGRGYSPLHF.

The rearrangement uses TRBV18 and TRBJ2-5; TRBD1 might be the D (5 bases). The ends were cut back, 1 base at V and 1 base at J, with 10 bases in the middle. The CDR3 contains 15 residues. Per the germline V gene, CDR1 is KGHSH and CDR2 is LQKENI. The CDR3 is CASSPRTSPQETQYF. CDR3 in DNA: TGTGCCAGCTCACCACGGACATCCCCCCAAGAGACCCAGTACTTC.